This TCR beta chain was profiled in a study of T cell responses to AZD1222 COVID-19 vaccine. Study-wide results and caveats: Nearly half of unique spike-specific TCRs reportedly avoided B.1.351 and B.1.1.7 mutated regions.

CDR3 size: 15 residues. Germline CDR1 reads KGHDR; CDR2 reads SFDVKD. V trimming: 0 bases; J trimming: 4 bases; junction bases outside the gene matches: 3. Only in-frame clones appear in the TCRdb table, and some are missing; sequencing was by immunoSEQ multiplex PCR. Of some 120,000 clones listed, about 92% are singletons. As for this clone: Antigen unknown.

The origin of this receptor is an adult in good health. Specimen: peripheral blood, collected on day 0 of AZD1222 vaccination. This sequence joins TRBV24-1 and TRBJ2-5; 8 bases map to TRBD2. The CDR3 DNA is TGTGCCACCAGTGATTTGCCGGGGGGGCCAGAGACCCAGTACTTC. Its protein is CATSDLPGGPETQYF.